This T cell receptor beta chain was found in a study of HIV-infected children after antiretroviral therapy interruption (dated by TCRdb to the late 2010s). Concerning the study at large: The study included eight children, four on planned treatment interruption and four on continuous treatment, and all eight had a CD4+ count above 500 and a viral load below 50 copies/ml. Recorded exposure to EBV and CMV was present in most of the participating children. Alongside measurements of thymic output, TCR repertoires of children on planned treatment interruption were compared with TCR repertoires of children on continuous antiretroviral treatment. Continuous-treatment samples were analyzed from corresponding weeks 0, 48 and 150. In the interruption arm, samples were obtained at week 0, week 12, end of interruption (week 24 or 48), and about 3 years after study end. The interruption group had a median age of around 9.1 years, compared with around 8 years in the continuous treatment group.

The library was produced with 3' RACE. TCR libraries were built from RNA using a 3' RACE protocol with unique molecular identifiers to correct PCR amplification bias. Amplicon libraries were pooled in groups of up to roughly 12 and sequenced on an Illumina MiSeq using v2 2x250 paired-end chemistry. Processing in the source paper ran as follows. Reads were processed with Decombinator to assign V and J genes and CDR3, with barcode-based error and PCR bias correction. Repertoires were subsampled to equal depth before Gini coefficient calculation using the R ineq package. Three approaches were used to assess CDR3 similarity: GLIPH, Hamming distance and a shared triplet metric. Using fastp at Q25 and MiXCR, TCRdb reprocessed the public reads and kept productive beta chains. A single entry per CDR3 protein holds the most common genes and DNA from its merged rows. The V and J calls and clone size come from TCRdb's table, not from the authors' own analysis. Present in this sample are some 90,000 distinct CDR3 sequences, around 6.9% of which were seen just once. Approximately 1.2% of the sample goes to the ten largest clones.

Broad study findings and their caveats: The low number of patients is a limitation and the data should be interpreted with caution. The sorted CD45RA+ naive cells might contain minor non-naive CD45RA+ populations, such as EMRA or stem memory cells. For naive CD4+ repertoires of PTI patients, CDR3 sharing between time points dropped once interruption began, while many sequences were shared between the end of interruption and 3 years later. An increase in the naive CD4+ Gini coefficient was observed by the end of treatment interruption, suggesting clonal expansion, and a return to baseline was observed by 3 years.

According to the study, the label for this sample's treatment or condition signals: PENTA 11 planned treatment interruption arm or continuous ART arm. Participants were children from the United Kingdom aged 2 to 15 years who had received at least three-drug ART for at least 24 weeks. Cryopreserved PBMCs with at least 5 million viable cells were required; a few candidate patients were excluded for low viable PBMC yield. Naive CD4+ CD45RA+ CD45RO- T cells were FACS-sorted from thawed PBMCs on a FACSAria III cell sorter. After sorting, cells were fixed, and RNA was extracted with the RNeasy FFPE kit and then with the RNeasy Micro kit. This clonotype has at least ten counts. This receptor's antigen is unknown. Base-call qualities are not available, and no considerably larger clone is one nucleotide away. CDR1 and CDR2 (SGHRS, YFSETQ) derive from the germline V gene. V lost 0 bases and J lost 0 bases; the stretch between them is 13 bases long. The CDR3, from cysteine to phenylalanine, totals 16 residues. Only the CDR3 portion is preserved as DNA: 48 bases, with reading frame beginning at the first base.

This sample comprised CD45RA+ CD4+ T cells from PBMCs, pooled from several time points, obtained from a donor given antiretroviral therapy, either interrupted or continuous. The cell subset or site label here, explained by the study, means: naive CD4+ CD45RA+ CD45RO- T cells. The rearrangement combines TRBV5-1 with TRBJ2-7; a weak D assignment points to TRBD2 (7 bases agree). This sequence was found in a pool of human donors with HIV. The DNA sequence is as follows: TGCGCCAGCAGCTTGGTTACGGGGGGCGCCTCCTACGAGCAGTACTTC. This yields the protein CASSLVTGGASYEQYF. The reference TRBV5-1 and TRBJ2-7 proteins fill in what lies around the CDR3, so the full variable domain reads KAGVTQTPRYLIKTRGQQVTLSCSPISGHRSVSWYQQTPGQGLQFLFEYFSETQRNKGNFPGRFSGRQFSNSRSEMNVSTLELGDSALYLCASSLVTGGASYEQYFGPGTRLTVT.